This TCR beta chain was captured in a study of T cell responses to AZD1222 COVID-19 vaccine (dated by TCRdb to the early 2020s). A note on the overall study: Because spike-specific TCR depth and breadth did not differ between the two schedules, AZD1222 recipients who got a second dose at roughly 4 weeks were pooled with those who got a second dose at roughly 12 weeks. A total of 233 trial participants underwent TCR sequencing, of whom some 210 received two doses of AZD1222 and roughly 25 received two doses of the MenACWY control vaccine. Trial participants were enrolled by age into 18-55, 56-69 and 70-plus year subgroups, with around 140, 26 and 57 TCR-sequenced participants respectively.

Points the paper makes about the study in general: Epitopes outside the regions mutated in the B.1.351 and B.1.1.7 variants were reportedly recognized by nearly half of the unique spike-specific TCRs. After two AZD1222 doses, both the breadth and the depth of spike-specific TCRs were significantly higher than at day 0 and than in MenACWY recipients. Conclusions about previously exposed vaccinees are limited because only 5 or 6 AZD1222 recipients were SARS-CoV-2 seropositive at baseline. Most participants were white British and females outnumbered males, and the authors suggested that clonal diversity may have been underestimated. No day 14 peak-response samples were available, so repertoires were characterized only after the peak T cell response. The whole spike protein was spanned by vaccine-associated CD4 TCRs, and dominant responses were seen in regions 160-218 and 743-854. The 56-69-year group was small, and its depth increase did not reach significance, likely because of low power.

The CDR3 regions of human TCRbeta chains were analyzed by immunosequencing. In the authors' own workflow: Repertoire TCRs were matched against a reference library of SARS-CoV-2-specific TCRs generated with the MIRA antigen-specificity platform. Breadth meant the fraction of unique TCRs that were SARS-CoV-2-associated, whereas depth meant the fraction of total T cells that were SARS-CoV-2-associated. Using the MIRA data, each spike-specific TCR was assigned both to the spike region to which the TCR was reactive and to a CD4 or CD8 class. Log10-transformed breadth and depth values were compared by one-way ANOVA with Sidak's multiple comparisons tests. In TCRdb, the immuneACCESS table is reduced to in-frame sequences with V and J assigned. These tables do not hold every clone; where another copy was compared, an unresolved V gene accounts for under half, and the others remain unexplained. Clone size and V and J calls were adopted from that table, with D and trimming inferred from the DNA. The sample table holds around 190,000 clones, of which around 88% were seen once. Clones ranked in the top ten supply 0.4% to 0.5% of the sample.

What this sample's time point label stands for: baseline before first vaccination. Samples from vaccinated people were obtained from the UK trials COV001 and COV002, which included a single-blind randomized controlled phase 2/3 trial of AZD1222 (ChAdOx1 nCoV-19) in healthy adults. Trial participant PBMC samples were collected at day 0 and day 28 after the second dose for TCRbeta chain sequencing. Looking up the germline V gene yields CDR1 SGHTA and CDR2 FQGTGA. The CDR3 holds 12 amino acids from the cysteine to the phenylalanine. The sequence is cut down to CDR3 DNA, 36 bases in frame from base 1. V gives up 2 bases and J gives up 4 bases, and the segment between their germline ends measures 2 bases. This clone was recorded once. The specificity of this receptor is unknown. No much larger clonotype is one base removed from it; base qualities were not supplied.

The sequencing here drew on peripheral blood, taken on day 0 of AZD1222 vaccination. The clonotype originates from an adult in good health. This receptor chain uses TRBV7-3 and TRBJ2-2; no D gene call is confident. The sequenced DNA: TGTGCCAGCAGCTTATCCACCGGGGAGCTGTTTTTT. This sequence encodes CASSLSTGELFF. The full variable domain, with segments outside the CDR3 supplied by the reference TRBV7-3 and TRBJ2-2 proteins, appears as GAGVSQTPSNKVTEKGKYVELRCDPISGHTALYWYRQSLGQGPEFLIYFQGTGAADDSGLPNDRFFAVRPEGSVSTLKIQRTERGDSAVYLCASSLSTGELFFGEGSRLTVL.